The 5 T cell receptor beta chains listed next were all sequenced from one sample in a study of blood T cell repertoires in COVID-19. Using immunoSEQ multiplex PCR, the repertoire was profiled, and TCRdb retains in-frame clones only, with some absent. The sample yields about 190,000 clones, approximately 88% seen once. Sequenced: peripheral blood. All receptors derive from a woman younger than 45 with acute or convalescent COVID-19.

The chain combines TRBV24-1 with TRBJ2-7; 11 bases match TRBD1. Losses at the gene ends were 6 bases for V and 4 bases for J; bases not matched to a gene: 10. The CDR3 is made up of 16 amino acids. Germline loops: CDR1 KGHDR, CDR2 SFDVKD. The CDR3 is CATSMGPGQGGYEQYF. The CDR3 nucleotides are TGTGCCACCAGTATGGGTCCGGGACAGGGGGGGTACGAGCAGTACTTC.

The rearrangement links TRBV28 to TRBJ2-7, with 7 bases identical to TRBD1. CDR3 size: 13 residues. The V gene's germline CDR1 is MDHEN and CDR2 SYDVKM. The DNA of the CDR3 is TGTGGTACTCAACAGGGGACGAGGAACGAGCAGTACTTC. This codes for CGTQQGTRNEQYF.

In its sample, this clone was seen a few times. V usage is TRBV19 and J usage is TRBJ1-5; D may be TRBD1 (5 bases). Per germline, CDR1 LNHDA and CDR2 SQIVND (reference sequence). V lost 5 bases and J lost 4, with 9 bases in between. This CDR3 is built from 13 residues. CDR3 protein: CASSSGFNQPQHF. For the CDR3, the DNA is TGTGCCAGTAGTTCAGGGTTTAATCAGCCCCAGCATTTT.

The chain has TRBV3-1 (or the pseudogene TRBV3-2) and TRBJ2-3, with TRBD2 matching over 10 bases. Trimming took 4 bases from V and 8 from J; bases not matched to a gene: 15. Germline values: CDR1 LGHDT, CDR2 YNNKEL (reference sequence). CDR3 length equals 17 residues. In DNA, the CDR3 is TGTGCCAGCAGCCCACTTGGAGCGGGAGGGTCCCTAGGTACGCAGTATTTT. It translates to CASSPLGAGGSLGTQYF.

The chain couples TRBV5-4 to TRBJ1-1, with D possibly being TRBD1 (5 bases). V gave up 4 bases and J gave up 6 bases, with 13 bases separating them. Germline V lookup: CDR1 SGHNT, CDR2 YYREEE (reference sequence). The length of the CDR3 is 13 residues. The CDR3 reads CASSPNRDSEAFF. The CDR3 DNA follows: TGTGCCAGCAGCCCCAACCGGGACTCTGAAGCTTTCTTT.